The next 30 T cell receptor beta chains were all read from a single sample in a study of cytomegalovirus exposure and HLA in healthy donors. 13 Jbeta primers and 60 Vbeta primers were used for the PCR. TCRdb keeps only in-frame clones here, not all; method: immunoSEQ multiplex PCR. The data show approximately 130,000 clones, about 8.6% seen once. What was sequenced was PBMCs. Source of these receptors: a woman between 35 and 50 years old in good health and CMV-seropositive.

This clone appeared a few times. The chain has TRBV7-9 and TRBJ2-2; TRBD2 matches 10 bases. CDR3 length: 15 residues. From germline, CDR1 is SEHNR and CDR2 FQNEAQ (reference sequence). V was clipped by 4 bases and J by 2 bases; unmatched bases: 1. The CDR3 nucleotides read TGTGCCAGCAGCTCTAGCGGGGGAAACACCGGGGAGCTGTTTTTT. This encodes CASSSSGGNTGELFF. The variable domain in full, with the rest retrieved from reference TRBV7-9 and TRBJ2-2, is DTGVSQNPRHKITKRGQNVTFRCDPISEHNRLYWYRQTLGQGPEFLTYFQNEAQLEKSRLLSDRFSAERPKGSFSTLEIQRTEQGDSAMYLCASSSSGGNTGELFFGEGSRLTVL.

V is TRBV6-4 and J is TRBJ1-6; D is perhaps TRBD1 (6 bases). Germline V gene data show CDR1 as MRHNA and CDR2 as SNTAGT. CDR3 length: 14 residues. V lost 5 bases to trimming and J lost 7 bases, with 12 bases between them. For the CDR3, the DNA is TGTGCCAGCAGTTCGGGGACACCCAATTCACCCCTCCACTTT. Its protein is CASSSGTPNSPLHF.

The chain combines TRBV5-1 with TRBJ1-2; tentatively, D is TRBD1 (5 bases). Germline V gene sequence: CDR1 SGHRS, CDR2 YFSETQ. The CDR3 contains 15 residues. V was shortened by 1 base and J by 1 base, with 11 bases between the two germline ends. The CDR3 spells CASSLTADINYGYTF. CDR3 bases: TGCGCCAGCAGCTTGACGGCGGACATTAACTATGGCTACACCTTC.

This clone was picked up a small number of times. V gene TRBV5-1 combines with J gene TRBJ2-7; 14 positions match TRBD2. V dropped 4 bases and J dropped 0; count of bases not matched to a gene: 9. There are 18 residues in the CDR3. CDR1 and CDR2 from the germline V gene are SGHRS and YFSETQ. The CDR3 DNA follows: TGCGCCAGCAGCAGGGGGACTAGCGGGGGTTCAAGCTCCTACGAGCAGTACTTC. It yields the protein CASSRGTSGGSSSYEQYF.

This chain connects TRBV7-9 to TRBJ2-7, with D unresolved. V lost 2 bases to trimming and J lost 3 bases, with 8 bases between them. The CDR3 extends over 13 amino acids. Germline assignment: CDR1 SEHNR and CDR2 FQNEAQ (reference sequence). The CDR3 DNA sequence: TGTGCCAGCAGCTTATCGACACTCTACGAGCAGTACTTC. Residues: CASSLSTLYEQYF.

This clone was counted between two and nine times. The chain recombines TRBV19 with TRBJ1-2; TRBD1 might be the D (5 bases). Germline assignment: CDR1 LNHDA and CDR2 SQIVND (reference sequence). The CDR3 runs 16 residues. V gave up 6 bases and J gave up 2 bases, with 19 bases separating them. The DNA for the CDR3 is TGTGCCAGTAGCCCCGGGCGGGGCAGGGTAAACTATGGCTACACCTTC. Amino acid sequence: CASSPGRGRVNYGYTF.

The gene calls are TRBV5-1 and TRBJ2-2; no clear D gene. The CDR3 sequence is 14 residues long. The germline CDR1 and CDR2 sequences are SGHRS and YFSETQ. Between the trimmed V and J ends, which lost 3 bases and 0 bases, there was a span of 6 bases. The DNA for the CDR3 is TGCGCCAGCAGCTCAGGTTCGAACACCGGGGAGCTGTTTTTT. Translation: CASSSGSNTGELFF.

This chain uses TRBV11-2 with TRBJ2-2; D is unclear. Germline V gene lookup returns CDR1 SGHAT and CDR2 FQNNGV. V lost 2 bases and J lost 1, with 8 bases in between. CDR3 length: 15 amino acids. CDR3 loop: CASSLLAGNTGELFF. Here the CDR3 DNA reads TGTGCCAGCAGCTTATTGGCAGGGAACACCGGGGAGCTGTTTTTT.

The chain is built from TRBV5-1 and TRBJ2-1, with unresolved D. Trimming took 4 bases from V and 5 from J, leaving 10 bases between them. This CDR3 contains 13 residues. Germline loops: CDR1 SGHRS, CDR2 YFSETQ. For the CDR3, the DNA is TGCGCCAGCAGCGCCCGGGTCGACAATGAGCAGTTCTTC. This codes for CASSARVDNEQFF. Full variable domain (rest looked up from reference TRBV5-1 and TRBJ2-1): KAGVTQTPRYLIKTRGQQVTLSCSPISGHRSVSWYQQTPGQGLQFLFEYFSETQRNKGNFPGRFSGRQFSNSRSEMNVSTLELGDSALYLCASSARVDNEQFFGPGTRLTVL.

The table lists this clone with a few counts. The chain joins TRBV28 to TRBJ1-2; a possible D gene is TRBD1 (5 bases). Germline CDR1 MDHEN, CDR2 SYDVKM. Deletions cut 2 bases from V and 4 bases from J, with 8 bases between. CDR3 size: 13 residues. The CDR3 DNA reads TGTGCCAGCAGTTTAGGGGCCGTCTATGGCTACACCTTC. Its protein product is CASSLGAVYGYTF.

The chain has TRBV29-1 and TRBJ2-1; 8 bases fit TRBD1. With 3 bases clipped from V and 10 bases from J, the junction kept 2 bases outside the gene matches. The CDR3 extends over 11 amino acids. Looked up from germline, CDR1 is SQVTM and CDR2 is ANQGSEA. This CDR3 reads CSVDWTGEQFF. DNA for the CDR3: TGCAGCGTTGATTGGACAGGGGAGCAGTTCTTC.

The rearrangement links TRBV6-1 to TRBJ2-3; D is perhaps TRBD2 (5 bases). From germline, CDR1 is MNHNS and CDR2 SASEGT. Trimming shortened V by 2 bases and J by 14 bases, and 14 bases separated the two germline ends. CDR3 length equals 12 residues. The CDR3 reads CASSERVGGRYF. In nucleotides, the CDR3 is TGTGCCAGCAGTGAACGGGTCGGAGGACGGTATTTT.

The gene calls are TRBV2 and TRBJ2-5; TRBD2 is a possible D gene (6 bases). The CDR3 has 13 residues. Per the germline V gene, CDR1 is SNHLY and CDR2 is FYNNEI. Trimming left V 5 bases short and J 4 bases short, with 11 bases between. The DNA of the CDR3 is TGTGCCAGCAGTTCCCAGGGAGGAGAGACCCAGTACTTC. It specifies CASSSQGGETQYF.

The gene calls are TRBV30 and TRBJ1-1, with 7 bases identical to TRBD1. Germline lookup yields CDR1 GTSNPN and CDR2 SVGIG (reference sequence). V shed 6 bases, J shed 10 bases, and the junction held 11 bases outside the gene matches. The CDR3 extends over 12 amino acids. DNA for the CDR3: TGTGCCTGTCAAATCCAGGGGGAGAGAGCTTTCTTT. It codes for CACQIQGERAFF. The full variable domain, its missing parts supplied by reference TRBV30 and TRBJ1-1, is SQTIHQWPATLVQPVGSPLSLECTVEGTSNPNLYWYRQAAGRGLQLLFYSVGIGQISSEVPQNLSASRPQDRQFILSSKKLLLSDSGFYLCACQIQGERAFFGQGTRLTVV.

This chain connects TRBV6-5 to TRBJ1-5; D gene uncertain. The CDR3 is 13 residues long. Per the germline V gene, CDR1 is MNHEY and CDR2 is SVGAGI. The V end was cut by 5 bases, the J end by 4 bases, with 9 bases between. CDR3: CASSERANQPQHF. The CDR3 nucleotides read TGTGCCAGCAGTGAGAGGGCAAATCAGCCCCAGCATTTT.

In this sample, this clone turned up a few times. The chain uses TRBV5-1 and TRBJ2-5; 11 bases match TRBD2. The V gene end was trimmed by 4 bases and the J gene end by 1 base; junction bases not matched to a gene: 6. Per the germline V gene, CDR1 is SGHRS and CDR2 is YFSETQ. The CDR3 runs to 16 residues. In DNA, the CDR3 is TGCGCCAGCAGCCCGACCGGGACTAGCGGCCAAGAGACCCAGTACTTC. It codes for CASSPTGTSGQETQYF. Full variable domain (outside the CDR3, taken from reference TRBV5-1 and TRBJ2-5): KAGVTQTPRYLIKTRGQQVTLSCSPISGHRSVSWYQQTPGQGLQFLFEYFSETQRNKGNFPGRFSGRQFSNSRSEMNVSTLELGDSALYLCASSPTGTSGQETQYFGPGTRLLVL.

Written as DNA, the CDR3 is TGTGCCAGCAGTACGCGGGGGGATACAGATACGCAGTATTTT. This translates into CASSTRGDTDTQYF. V gene TRBV6-4 combines with J gene TRBJ2-3, with 8 bases identical to TRBD2. The length of the CDR3 is 14 residues. V lost 5 bases, J lost 3 bases, and 4 bases stayed unmatched. The V gene's germline CDR1 is MRHNA and CDR2 SNTAGT.

V is TRBV6-5 and J is TRBJ1-5; weak D call: TRBD1 (6 bases). Germline lookup yields CDR1 MNHEY and CDR2 SVGAGI. CDR3 size: 11 residues. V gave up 10 bases and J gave up 11 bases, with 15 bases separating them. CDR3 nucleotide sequence: TGTGCCACCGGATCGACAGGAGCCCAGCATTTT. Residues: CATGSTGAQHF.

The chain has TRBV5-1 and TRBJ2-1; 7 bases agree with TRBD2. Germline V gene lookup returns CDR1 SGHRS and CDR2 YFSETQ. There are 13 residues in the CDR3. J gave up 0 bases and V 7 bases, and 1 base lay outside the gene matches. The CDR3 bases are TGCGCCAGCGGGGGGGACTCCTACAATGAGCAGTTCTTC. It specifies CASGGDSYNEQFF.

V gene TRBV10-3 combines with J gene TRBJ1-2; D not resolved. The CDR3 is 14 amino acids. The V end was cut by 2 bases, the J end by 2 bases, with 9 bases between. Germline values: CDR1 ENHRY, CDR2 SYGVKD. The CDR3 nucleotides read TGTGCCATCAGTGAGGGCACAGCCAACTATGGCTACACCTTC. It encodes CAISEGTANYGYTF.

This clone appeared a few times. The chain joins TRBV29-1 to TRBJ1-2, with TRBD1 as a possible D gene (6 bases). CDR1 SQVTM and CDR2 ANQGSEA come from the germline V gene. Between the trimmed V and J ends, which lost 6 bases and 2 bases, there was a span of 10 bases. The CDR3 loop spans 12 amino acids. The CDR3 is CSVLDRNYGYTF. The CDR3 DNA reads TGCAGCGTGTTGGACAGAAACTATGGCTACACCTTC.

V gene TRBV9 combines with J gene TRBJ2-1, with 13 bases identical to TRBD2. V lost 4 bases to trimming and J lost 8 bases; unmatched junction nucleotides: 3. The germline V gene encodes CDR1 SGDLS and CDR2 YYNGEE. CDR3 length: 14 amino acids. CDR3 region: CASSTSGGVDEQFF. As DNA, the CDR3 is TGTGCCAGCAGCACTAGCGGGGGGGTCGATGAGCAGTTCTTC.

This clone was detected a few times. The gene calls are TRBV18 and TRBJ2-3; D might be TRBD1 (6 bases). Germline V gene data show CDR1 as KGHSH and CDR2 as LQKENI. The CDR3 has 16 residues. V dropped 3 bases and J dropped 2 bases, with 15 bases sitting between them. CDR3 in amino acids: CASSPRAGQLTDTQYF. The CDR3 region has the DNA TGTGCCAGCTCACCTCGAGCAGGACAGCTCACAGATACGCAGTATTTT.

The J gene is TRBJ1-1, the V gene TRBV9; the D is unclear. The CDR3 has 15 amino acids. Germline lookup yields CDR1 SGDLS and CDR2 YYNGEE. The ends were cut back, 0 bases at V and 5 bases at J, with 14 bases in the middle. The CDR3 region has the DNA TGTGCCAGCAGCGTAGCTTTGGGCGGGCGTACTGAAGCTTTCTTT. Translation: CASSVALGGRTEAFF.

This clone was picked up a small number of times. The chain carries TRBV27 and TRBJ1-1; 9 bases fit TRBD1. CDR3 length: 18 amino acids. The V and J ends lost 6 bases and 0 bases, in that order; junction bases with no gene match: 14. Looked up from germline, CDR1 is MNHEY and CDR2 is SMNVEV (reference sequence). CDR3 sequence (DNA): TGTGCCAGCAGCAGTCGTCGACAGGGGGGCCCCGTGAACACTGAAGCTTTCTTT. Amino acid sequence: CASSSRRQGGPVNTEAFF.

This clone was counted many times. This rearrangement joins TRBV10-2 to TRBJ1-1, with D maybe TRBD1 (5 bases). V shed 5 bases and J shed 3 bases, with 10 bases lying between them. There are 13 residues in the CDR3. Germline V lookup: CDR1 WSHSY, CDR2 SAAADI. CDR3 protein: CASSTGGYTEAFF. The CDR3 DNA follows: TGCGCCAGCAGTACCGGGGGGTACACTGAAGCTTTCTTT.

This clone was seen more than once but under ten times. V usage is TRBV27 and J usage is TRBJ1-1, with a tentative D call TRBD1 (5 bases). From germline, CDR1 is MNHEY and CDR2 SMNVEV (reference sequence). V was pared by 6 bases and J by 0 bases, with 20 bases between. The CDR3 sequence is 17 residues long. This CDR3 is CASSPFLWGRMNTEAFF. CDR3 nucleotides: TGTGCCAGCAGCCCCTTTTTGTGGGGCAGGATGAACACTGAAGCTTTCTTT.

V and J are TRBV5-1 and TRBJ2-5; D is possibly TRBD1 (5 bases). CDR1 and CDR2 (germline): SGHRS, YFSETQ. V was cut by 6 bases and J by 5 bases, with 14 bases left in between. The CDR3 length is 13 residues. CDR3 sequence: CASNFIKGETQYF. The CDR3 DNA follows: TGCGCCAGCAACTTTATTAAGGGGGAGACCCAGTACTTC.

This clone was observed a handful of times. The chain employs TRBV2 and TRBJ2-7, with TRBD1 matching 9 bases. The CDR3 loop spans 16 amino acids. V lost 0 bases, J lost 5 bases, and 8 bases stayed unmatched. CDR1 and CDR2 from the germline V gene are SNHLY and FYNNEI. Here the CDR3 DNA reads TGTGCCAGCAGTGAAGCCGGGACAGGGACGTTCCACGAGCAGTACTTC. It specifies CASSEAGTGTFHEQYF.

With respect to this clone: Other DNA variants within this sample encode the same CDR3. The chain couples TRBV10-1 to TRBJ2-7; D may be TRBD1 (5 bases). Germline values: CDR1 WNHNN, CDR2 SYGVQD (reference sequence). This CDR3 is built from 12 residues. Trimming pared 8 bases from V and 0 bases from J, leaving 8 bases between. The CDR3 coding sequence is TGCGCCAGCGGAGACAGCTCCTACGAGCAGTACTTC. Amino acids: CASGDSSYEQYF.